The 20 T cell receptor beta chains reported below all come from one sample, sequenced in a study of human T cells and chemical hapten exposure. TCRdb itself ran the RACE reads through MiXCR, one entry per CDR3 protein. The data hold tens of thousands of distinct CDR3 sequences, with approximately 11% observed a single time. The time point was: pre-sensitization, week 0. The treatment is: therapeutic diphenylcyclopropenone sensitization with weekly scalp DPC. The sequenced sample was whole blood, obtained in connection with sensitization to the hapten diphenylcyclopropenone (DPC). The receptors were gathered from a woman between 50 and 59 years old with alopecia areata. Some clones in this sample may be carry-over from other donors' samples.

In this sample, this clonotype turned up a few times. The chain uses TRBV28 and TRBJ1-3, with D hard to call. This CDR3 is built from 13 residues. Trimming pared 6 bases from V and 0 bases from J, leaving 6 bases between. Germline CDR1 reads MDHEN; CDR2 reads SYDVKM. CDR3 in amino acids: CASSQASGNTIYF. In DNA form, the CDR3 reads TGTGCCAGCAGCCAGGCCTCTGGAAACACCATATATTTT.

This clonotype appeared many times. This chain links TRBV28 with TRBJ2-6; 10 nucleotides agree with TRBD1. This CDR3 contains 18 residues. The V gene's germline CDR1 is MDHEN and CDR2 SYDVKM. With 5 bases clipped from V and 1 base from J, the junction kept 8 bases outside the gene matches. The CDR3 DNA sequence: TGTGCCAGCAGTGACCGGGACAGGGGTATGTCTGGGGCCAACGTCCTGACTTTC. It specifies CASSDRDRGMSGANVLTF.

This clonotype was recorded many times. V is TRBV4-2 and J is TRBJ2-1; TRBD2 aligns across 13 bases. With V trimmed by 1 base and J by 7 bases, 7 bases remained unmatched. CDR3 length equals 17 residues. Germline CDR1 reads LGHNA; CDR2 reads YNFKEQ. The CDR3 region is CASSQAGGTSGVNEQFF. The DNA of the CDR3 is TGTGCCAGCAGCCAAGCTGGAGGGACTAGCGGGGTAAATGAGCAGTTCTTC.

The sample holds many counts of this clonotype. The chain uses TRBV30 and TRBJ1-2, with D perhaps TRBD1 (6 bases). The CDR3 runs to 13 residues. Germline V gene sequence: CDR1 GTSNPN, CDR2 SVGIG (reference sequence). Trimming took off 4 bases at V and 3 bases at J, with 12 bases between the two ends. The CDR3 region has the DNA TGTGCCTGGAAGGGGGTCCGTGACTATGGCTACACCTTC. Translated, it gives CAWKGVRDYGYTF. Drawing the rest from reference TRBV30 and TRBJ1-2, the complete variable domain is SQTIHQWPATLVQPVGSPLSLECTVEGTSNPNLYWYRQAAGRGLQLLFYSVGIGQISSEVPQNLSASRPQDRQFILSSKKLLLSDSGFYLCAWKGVRDYGYTFGSGTRLTVV.

This clonotype was found a few times. The rearrangement joins TRBV12-3 or TRBV12-4 to TRBJ2-5; 13 bases are a match to TRBD2. V was pared by 4 bases and J by 5 bases, with 10 bases of the junction left unmatched. This CDR3 is 17 amino acids long. The CDR3 sequence: CASSSVSGLAGEETQYF. DNA of the CDR3: TGTGCCAGCAGTTCCGTCTCCGGACTAGCGGGGGAGGAGACCCAGTACTTC.

The V and J genes are TRBV5-4 and TRBJ1-2; D unclear. This CDR3 region has 13 residues. Trimming cost V 0 bases and J 5 bases, with 8 bases left between them. From germline, CDR1 is SGHNT and CDR2 YYREEE (reference sequence). CDR3 sequence (DNA): TGTGCCAGCAGCTTGGACAGACTGTATGGCTACACCTTC. The encoded protein is CASSLDRLYGYTF.

In this sample, this clonotype turned up a few times. The J gene is TRBJ2-7, the V gene TRBV29-1, with 8 bases fitting TRBD2. The CDR3 covers 12 residues. The germline gives CDR1 SQVTM, CDR2 ANQGSEA. Trimming removed 3 bases from V and 4 bases from J; junction bases left unmatched: 2. Written as DNA, the CDR3 is TGCAGCGTTGAGGGGACTAGTTACGAGCAGTACTTC. Its translation is CSVEGTSYEQYF.

This clonotype occurred many times. The chain links TRBV29-1 to TRBJ1-4; D remains ambiguous. The germline V gene encodes CDR1 SQVTM and CDR2 ANQGSEA. This CDR3 spans 15 amino acids. The V end lost 5 bases, the J end lost 5 bases, and 18 bases lay between the germline ends. The CDR3 region has the DNA TGCAGCGTTACCTCCCCGGGAGGGAGCAATGAAAAACTGTTTTTT. Its protein product is CSVTSPGGSNEKLFF. Based on the CDR3 plus reference TRBV29-1 and TRBJ1-4, the full variable domain is SAVISQKPSRDICQRGTSLTIQCQVDSQVTMMFWYRQQPGQSLTLIATANQGSEATYESGFVIDKFPISRPNLTFSTLTVSNMSPEDSSIYLCSVTSPGGSNEKLFFGSGTQLSVL.

This clonotype was detected a few times. In DNA form, the CDR3 reads TGTGCCAGCAGCTCGGCAGGGTTGAGCTCCTACAATGAGCAGTTCTTC. Translation gives CASSSAGLSSYNEQFF. This chain uses TRBV5-4 with TRBJ2-1; TRBD1 is a possible D gene (5 bases). Germline-derived CDR1 and CDR2 are SGHNT and YYREEE (reference sequence). The CDR3 spans 16 residues. Trimming took 3 bases from V and 0 from J, leaving 13 bases between them.

This clonotype was recorded many times. This sequence joins TRBV5-1 and TRBJ2-5, with TRBD1 identical over 10 bases. The CDR3 covers 14 residues. Germline V gives CDR1 SGHRS, CDR2 YFSETQ. V dropped 3 bases and J dropped 5; count of bases not matched to a gene: 4. The CDR3 nucleotides are TGCGCCAGCAGCTGGGACAGGGGCCGGGAGACCCAGTACTTC. Its protein product is CASSWDRGRETQYF.

This clonotype has ten or more counts. The J gene is TRBJ2-1, the V gene TRBV5-1; D remains ambiguous. This CDR3 contains 15 residues. CDR1 is SGHRS and CDR2 is YFSETQ in the germline V gene. The germline V and J ends were trimmed by 0 bases and 0 bases, with 7 bases remaining between them. The CDR3 DNA reads as TGCGCCAGCAGCTTGGCCGAGATCTCCTACAATGAGCAGTTCTTC. Amino acid sequence: CASSLAEISYNEQFF.

The J gene is TRBJ2-1, the V gene TRBV19; D is ambiguous. With 6 bases removed from V and 7 bases from J, the gap between germline ends came to 1 base. The CDR3 contains 9 residues. Germline-derived CDR1 and CDR2 are LNHDA and SQIVND (reference sequence). CDR3 protein: CASRNEQFF. CDR3 in DNA: TGTGCCAGTAGGAATGAGCAGTTCTTC.

This chain connects TRBV2 to TRBJ1-1, with 7 bases lining up with TRBD1. Germline loops: CDR1 SNHLY, CDR2 FYNNEI. J was trimmed by 0 bases and V by 2 bases; bases with no gene match: 3. The CDR3 is 15 residues long. The CDR3 DNA reads TGTGCCAGCAGTGAACGGGGACAGATGAACACTGAAGCTTTCTTT. Translating gives CASSERGQMNTEAFF.

J is TRBJ2-3 and V is TRBV10-3; 9 nucleotides line up with TRBD1. The V and J ends lost 7 bases and 2 bases, in that order; junction bases with no gene match: 7. The CDR3 spans 15 residues. CDR1 and CDR2 (germline): ENHRY, SYGVKD. CDR3 coding DNA: TGTGCCATCACTCCGGGACAGGGTTACACAGATACGCAGTATTTT. Translating it yields CAITPGQGYTDTQYF.

The chain couples TRBV5-4 to TRBJ2-1, with D perhaps given as TRBD1 or TRBD2 (5 bases each). V lost 9 bases and J 0 bases, leaving 13 bases between the germline ends. CDR3 length equals 14 residues. Germline V gene data show CDR1 as SGHNT and CDR2 as YYREEE (reference sequence). As DNA, the CDR3 is TGTGCCACCGACCGGGACGACTCCTACAATGAGCAGTTCTTC. This codes for CATDRDDSYNEQFF.

There are many counts of this clonotype. The chain couples TRBV10-3 to TRBJ2-7; tentative D call: TRBD2 (5 bases). The CDR3 contains 13 residues. Trimming left V 10 bases short and J 2 bases short, with 15 bases between. CDR1 ENHRY and CDR2 SYGVKD come from the germline V gene. The CDR3 loop is CATGLPGAYEQYF. CDR3 DNA sequence: TGTGCCACCGGACTTCCCGGGGCCTACGAGCAGTACTTC.

The V gene is TRBV18, the J gene TRBJ2-1; the D call may be TRBD1 or TRBD2 (5 bases each). Germline V lookup: CDR1 KGHSH, CDR2 LQKENI. With 1 base removed from V and 6 bases from J, the gap between germline ends came to 10 bases. CDR3 length equals 14 residues. CDR3: CASSPQWGSNEQFF. CDR3 DNA: TGTGCCAGCTCACCACAATGGGGGAGCAATGAGCAGTTCTTC.

The V call is TRBV6-2 or TRBV6-3, the J call TRBJ1-5; D ambiguous. The CDR3 covers 13 residues. The germline V gene has CDR1 MNHEY and CDR2 SVGEGT. V was cut by 2 bases and J by 4 bases, with 6 bases left in between. CDR3 in amino acids: CASSYTVNQPQHF. In DNA, the CDR3 is TGTGCCAGCAGTTACACAGTGAATCAGCCCCAGCATTTT.

Many counts were recorded for this clonotype. This chain connects TRBV29-1 to TRBJ2-2; D is possibly TRBD2 (5 bases). The CDR3 runs 15 residues. V was shortened by 7 bases and J by 5 bases, with 20 bases between the two germline ends. Germline assignment: CDR1 SQVTM and CDR2 ANQGSEA. CDR3 DNA: TGCAGCGCCCGAAGAGGGTCCGCCGGGACCGGGGAGCTGTTTTTT. It encodes CSARRGSAGTGELFF.

The V gene is TRBV5-1, the J gene TRBJ2-7; either TRBD1 or TRBD2 may fit D (5 bases each). V lost 4 bases and J 5 bases, leaving 19 bases between the germline ends. Germline-derived CDR1 and CDR2 are SGHRS and YFSETQ. The CDR3 runs 15 residues. The CDR3 protein is CASSTGLTQGNEQYF. The DNA for the CDR3 is TGCGCCAGCAGCACCGGACTCACCCAGGGTAACGAGCAGTACTTC.